The present TCR beta chain was sequenced within a study of blood T cell repertoires in COVID-19. Profiling relied on immunoSEQ multiplex PCR, and the TCRdb table lists in-frame clones only, not all of them. The sample yields about 100,000 clones, 70% to 85% seen once. This CDR3 is built from 13 residues. Between the trimmed V and J ends, which lost 2 bases and 2 bases, there was a span of 7 bases. Per the germline V gene, CDR1 is SGHNT and CDR2 is YYREEE (reference sequence). The V and J genes are TRBV5-4 and TRBJ1-1; no reliable D call. Sequencing was done on a sample of peripheral blood. This TCR derives from an older man with active or convalescent COVID-19. In DNA, the CDR3 is TGTGCCAGCAGCTTTGAGCGAAACACTGAAGCTTTCTTT. Its translation: CASSFERNTEAFF.